These 23 T cell receptor beta chains originate from one sample sequenced in a study of OX40 agonist ivuxolimab in advanced cancers. Here immunoSEQ multiplex PCR was the method, and the copy in TCRdb shows in-frame clones only, minus some. The table records about 53,000 clones, 84% of them present only once. The sample consisted of CD4+ or CD8+ T cells sorted from blood, taken in a trial of the OX40 agonist ivuxolimab. The receptors shown here come from an adult with an advanced solid tumor such as melanoma, head and neck, liver or kidney cancer.

This clone was observed a handful of times. The V and J genes are TRBV6-6 and TRBJ2-2, with 11 nucleotides matching TRBD1. The trim removed 7 bases at V and 7 bases at J, leaving 8 bases unmatched. The CDR3 consists of 15 residues. Germline CDR1 reads MNHNY; CDR2 reads SVGAGI (reference sequence). The CDR3 protein is CASKGGQGAVGELFF. The CDR3 DNA reads as TGTGCCAGCAAGGGAGGACAGGGGGCGGTCGGGGAGCTGTTTTTT.

The chain employs TRBV6-5 and TRBJ1-1; D possibly corresponds to TRBD1 (6 bases). Germline V gene sequence: CDR1 MNHEY, CDR2 SVGAGI. Trimming took off 6 bases at V and 0 bases at J, with 14 bases between the two ends. This CDR3 is 15 amino acids long. In DNA, the CDR3 is TGTGCCAGCAGCCACCGGACAGCTATGAACACTGAAGCTTTCTTT. This gives the protein CASSHRTAMNTEAFF.

This sequence joins TRBV19 and TRBJ1-5; D is perhaps TRBD1 (6 bases). The germline V and J ends were trimmed by 4 bases and 6 bases, with 13 bases remaining between them. CDR3 length: 14 amino acids. Germline V CDR1 and CDR2: LNHDA, SQIVND (reference sequence). This CDR3 reads CASSTQGTRQPQHF. The CDR3 DNA reads TGTGCCAGTAGTACCCAGGGGACCCGTCAGCCCCAGCATTTT. Full variable domain (missing parts from reference TRBV19 and TRBJ1-5): DGGITQSPKYLFRKEGQNVTLSCEQNLNHDAMYWYRQDPGQGLRLIYYSQIVNDFQKGDIAEGYSVSREKKESFPLTVTSAQKNPTAFYLCASSTQGTRQPQHFGDGTRLSIL.

This clone appeared once. This chain connects TRBV10-3 to TRBJ2-1, with TRBD2 matching over 11 bases. CDR1 and CDR2 from the germline V gene are ENHRY and SYGVKD. The CDR3 runs 16 residues. J gave up 4 bases and V 6 bases, and 8 bases lay outside the gene matches. The CDR3 loop is CAISDPLAGVYNEQFF. The CDR3 region has the DNA TGTGCCATCAGCGACCCACTAGCGGGAGTTTACAATGAGCAGTTCTTC.

The chain links TRBV27 to TRBJ2-3, with a possible D match to TRBD1 (5 bases). Trimming pared 2 bases from V and 5 bases from J, leaving 14 bases between. The CDR3 has 15 amino acids. CDR1 and CDR2 from the germline V gene are MNHEY and SMNVEV (reference sequence). The CDR3 loop reads CASSLEVRAIDTQYF. CDR3 coding DNA: TGTGCCAGCAGTTTAGAGGTCAGGGCAATAGATACGCAGTATTTT.

The J gene is TRBJ1-1, the V gene TRBV5-4; 8 nucleotides match TRBD1. CDR1 is SGHNT, CDR2 YYREEE, per germline (reference sequence). The CDR3 is 15 residues long. After removal of 4 bases from V and 1 base from J, the junction contained 6 bases not matched to a gene. The CDR3 sequence: CASSPGQGRNTEAFF. CDR3 nucleotides: TGTGCCAGCAGCCCTGGACAGGGTCGGAACACTGAAGCTTTCTTT.

The count of this clone is one. This sequence joins TRBV10-2 and TRBJ2-1; TRBD2 aligns across 8 bases. The V gene's germline CDR1 is WSHSY and CDR2 SAAADI. The CDR3 has 13 amino acids. Trimming at V came to 7 bases and at J to 6 bases, leaving 5 bases not matched to a gene. CDR3 nucleotides: TGCGCCAGCACCGGGAGGGGGGGCAATGAGCAGTTCTTC. This sequence encodes CASTGRGGNEQFF.

A note on this clone: The same CDR3 is also encoded by other DNA sequences in this sample. The chain carries TRBV5-1 and TRBJ1-2; D is possibly TRBD1 (5 bases). Per germline, CDR1 SGHRS and CDR2 YFSETQ. CDR3 length: 12 residues. Between the trimmed V and J ends, which lost 4 bases and 5 bases, there was a span of 9 bases. CDR3 amino acids: CASSLDSYGYTF. Written as DNA, the CDR3 is TGCGCCAGCAGCCTAGACAGTTATGGCTACACCTTC. Supplemented by reference TRBV5-1 and TRBJ1-2, the full variable domain reads KAGVTQTPRYLIKTRGQQVTLSCSPISGHRSVSWYQQTPGQGLQFLFEYFSETQRNKGNFPGRFSGRQFSNSRSEMNVSTLELGDSALYLCASSLDSYGYTFGSGTRLTVV.

The chain uses TRBV19 and TRBJ2-2, with 8 bases that match TRBD2. Trimming removed 6 bases from V and 6 bases from J; junction bases left unmatched: 6. Per germline, CDR1 LNHDA and CDR2 SQIVND (reference sequence). The CDR3 sequence is 14 residues long. CDR3 residues: CASRPRGDAGELFF. The CDR3 DNA reads TGTGCCAGTAGGCCGCGGGGGGACGCCGGGGAGCTGTTTTTT. The complete variable domain, with remaining parts taken from reference TRBV19 and TRBJ2-2, reads DGGITQSPKYLFRKEGQNVTLSCEQNLNHDAMYWYRQDPGQGLRLIYYSQIVNDFQKGDIAEGYSVSREKKESFPLTVTSAQKNPTAFYLCASRPRGDAGELFFGEGSRLTVL.

The rearrangement uses TRBV7-3 and TRBJ2-1, with TRBD2 matching 7 bases. With V trimmed by 6 bases and J by 5 bases, 10 bases remained unmatched. The V gene's germline CDR1 is SGHTA and CDR2 FQGTGA. This CDR3 comprises 15 residues. In DNA form, the CDR3 reads TGTGCCAGCAGTCGAACCGGGACTACCCACAATGAGCAGTTCTTC. Its protein product is CASSRTGTTHNEQFF.

The V gene is TRBV25-1, the J gene TRBJ2-2; 9 bases map to TRBD2. This CDR3 is built from 16 residues. Germline V gives CDR1 MGHDK, CDR2 SYGVNS. J gave up 1 base and V 4 bases, and 4 bases lay outside the gene matches. CDR3 nucleotides: TGTGCCAGCAGTGGATATAGCGGGAGGAACACCGGGGAGCTGTTTTTT. Translating gives CASSGYSGRNTGELFF.

This clone was observed a few times. The CDR3, as DNA: TGCGCCAGCAGCTTGCAAGAACAGGCTAGCGGGAGGCCCGGTTTGGTCGACCAGTACTTC. Translation: CASSLQEQASGRPGLVDQYF. The chain carries TRBV5-1 and TRBJ2-5, with 11 bases lining up with TRBD2. The CDR3 is made up of 20 amino acids. Germline CDR1 reads SGHRS; CDR2 reads YFSETQ. Trimming at V came to 1 base and at J to 10 bases, leaving 24 bases not matched to a gene.

V and J are TRBV9 and TRBJ2-1, with D perhaps matching TRBD2 (5 bases). CDR3 length: 14 residues. V lost 4 bases and J lost 0, with 8 bases in between. Germline values: CDR1 SGDLS, CDR2 YYNGEE. CDR3 in amino acids: CASSPRDSYNEQFF. In nucleotides, the CDR3 is TGTGCCAGCAGCCCCCGGGACTCCTACAATGAGCAGTTCTTC.

This chain links TRBV19 with TRBJ1-5; D gene uncertain. The V gene's germline CDR1 is LNHDA and CDR2 SQIVND (reference sequence). The CDR3 is 14 residues long. With 3 bases removed from V and 2 bases from J, the gap between germline ends came to 8 bases. The CDR3 loop reads CASSIERGNQPQHF. CDR3 DNA sequence: TGTGCCAGTAGTATTGAGAGGGGCAATCAGCCCCAGCATTTT.

The rearrangement joins TRBV30 to TRBJ2-3; D gene ambiguous. V dropped 2 bases and J dropped 5 bases, with 11 bases sitting between them. Germline V CDR1 and CDR2: GTSNPN, SVGIG (reference sequence). The CDR3 sequence is 13 residues long. The DNA for the CDR3 is TGTGCCTGGAGTACATCAGTCGGAGATACGCAGTATTTT. Translated, it gives CAWSTSVGDTQYF.

Concerning this clone: Sequence at one end of the junction differs from germline and may be a read error. This CDR3 is also generated by other DNA sequences in the sample. The genes are TRBV7-3 and TRBJ2-1, with 13 bases identical to TRBD2. The CDR3 has 16 amino acids. The germline gives CDR1 SGHTA, CDR2 FQGTGA. CDR3 coding DNA: TGCGCCAGCAGCCTCGGGACTAGCGGGGTCCTTAATGAGCAGTTCTTC. Amino acids: CASSLGTSGVLNEQFF.

The rearrangement uses TRBV7-2 and TRBJ2-2; D is undetermined. CDR1 and CDR2 from the germline V gene are SGHTA and FQGNSA. Trimming cost V 7 bases and J 2 bases, with 14 bases left between them. The CDR3 length is 15 residues. CDR3 amino acids: CASINSPGNTGELFF. CDR3 DNA: TGTGCCAGCATCAACTCCCCGGGCAACACCGGGGAGCTGTTTTTT.

The chain carries TRBV29-1 and TRBJ2-7; D remains ambiguous. Germline CDR1 SQVTM, CDR2 ANQGSEA. V lost 8 bases and J 3 bases, leaving 17 bases between the germline ends. This CDR3 contains 13 residues. The CDR3 nucleotides read TGCAGCTCACTGGGTTCTGGAGACTACGAGCAGTACTTC. The encoded protein is CSSLGSGDYEQYF.

The DNA of the CDR3 is TGTGCCAGCAGTTTATCGAGGGATGGCTACACCTTC. Translating gives CASSLSRDGYTF. This sequence joins TRBV27 and TRBJ1-2; D is unresolved. Germline lookup yields CDR1 MNHEY and CDR2 SMNVEV (reference sequence). The CDR3 runs 12 residues. V lost 0 bases, J lost 6 bases, and 5 bases lay in between.

The rearrangement joins TRBV14 to TRBJ2-3; D tentatively reads TRBD1 or TRBD2 (5 bases each). V lost 0 bases and J 10 bases, leaving 14 bases between the germline ends. The CDR3 is 14 residues long. Per the germline V gene, CDR1 is SGHDN and CDR2 is FVKESK. The CDR3: CASSQDFGAEAQYF. The DNA of the CDR3 is TGTGCCAGCAGCCAAGATTTTGGGGCGGAGGCGCAGTATTTT.

The chain uses TRBV5-1 and TRBJ2-7, with TRBD1 as a possible D gene (6 bases). V was pared by 3 bases and J by 3 bases, with 13 bases between. CDR1 is SGHRS and CDR2 is YFSETQ in the germline V gene. The CDR3 sequence is 14 residues long. CDR3 residues: CASSSATGFYEQYF. CDR3 coding DNA: TGCGCCAGCAGCTCCGCGACAGGATTCTACGAGCAGTACTTC. Full variable domain (remainder filled in from reference TRBV5-1 and TRBJ2-7): KAGVTQTPRYLIKTRGQQVTLSCSPISGHRSVSWYQQTPGQGLQFLFEYFSETQRNKGNFPGRFSGRQFSNSRSEMNVSTLELGDSALYLCASSSATGFYEQYFGPGTRLTVT.

The chain links TRBV2 to TRBJ1-5, with TRBD1 identical over 7 bases. There are 14 residues in the CDR3. The J segment lost 2 bases and the V segment lost 6 bases, leaving 4 bases of the junction unmatched. Per germline, CDR1 SNHLY and CDR2 FYNNEI. In DNA, the CDR3 is TGTGCCAGCAGCGACAGGGCCGGCAATCAGCCCCAGCATTTT. It is translated as CASSDRAGNQPQHF.

The chain recombines TRBV2 with TRBJ2-2; D is uncertain. V was cut by 7 bases and J by 0 bases, with 12 bases left in between. Germline V CDR1 and CDR2: SNHLY, FYNNEI. The CDR3 length is 15 residues. The CDR3 nucleotides read TGTGCCAGCATGAACGGCCGGGCGAACACCGGGGAGCTGTTTTTT. Protein product: CASMNGRANTGELFF.